These T cell receptor beta chains were read from a single sample in a study of shared clonotypes between healthy human individuals. Some clones are missing from TCRdb's copy, which holds only in-frame ones; the method was immunoSEQ multiplex PCR. Among 530,000 or so clones, nearly 80% were seen once, and the ten largest hold approximately 12%. Sequencing was carried out using PBMCs. Receptor source: a middle-aged woman in good health. Some clones in this sample may be carry-over from other donors' samples. The CDR3 runs from the conserved cysteine through the conserved F or W. The D gene is left open where the match is weak. A clone size is listed for some rows: how often the clone was seen (once, few, many), or a class if it is expanded.

V gene	J gene	D gene	clone size	CDR3 DNA	CDR3 protein
TRBV5-1	TRBJ2-6	NA	NA	TGCGCCAGCAGCACTACAGTTGCTGGGGCCAACGTCCTGACTTTC	CASSTTVAGANVLTF
TRBV25-1	TRBJ2-1	NA	NA	TGTGCCAGCAGTGAATATTATGAGCAGTTCTTC	CASSEYYEQFF
TRBV21-1	TRBJ2-1	NA	many	TGTGCAGGCTCCTACAATGAGCAGTTCTTC	CAGSYNEQFF
TRBV11-3	TRBJ2-5	TRBD2	NA	TGTGCCAGCAGCCCGGGACTAGCGGGCGTTTATCATGAGACCCAGTACTTC	CASSPGLAGVYHETQYF
TRBV2	TRBJ2-7	NA	NA	TGTGCCAGCTCCATATCGAGGTTGGGGCAGTACTTC	CASSISRLGQYF
TRBV19	TRBJ1-1	NA	once	TGTGCCAGTAAGAGGGTTTATTTCACTGAAGCTTTCTTT	CASKRVYFTEAFF
TRBV6-1	TRBJ1-2	NA	NA	TGTGCCAGCAGTTCCACGGGCTCAGACTATGGCTACACCTTC	CASSSTGSDYGYTF
TRBV7-6	TRBJ2-3	NA	NA	TGTGCCAGCAGCTTAGTGATAGGGGCAAGTGCAGATACGCAGTATTTT	CASSLVIGASADTQYF
TRBV6-6	TRBJ2-2	NA	NA	TGTGCCAGCAGTTACGGGGTAGCCGGGGAGCTGTTTTTT	CASSYGVAGELFF
TRBV19	TRBJ2-7	NA	NA	TGTGCCAGTAGTATGAATGCGGGGACCTACGAGCAGTACTTC	CASSMNAGTYEQYF
TRBV19	TRBJ2-5	NA	NA	TGTGCCAGTAGTATAGCCCGGGGCCTCCAAGAGACCCAGTACTTC	CASSIARGLQETQYF
TRBV5-1	TRBJ2-2	NA	NA	TGCGCCAGCCACCAGACAGGGAACACCGGGGAGCTGTTTTTT	CASHQTGNTGELFF
TRBV6-5	TRBJ2-7	TRBD1	NA	TGTGCCAGCGCACCACAGGGGAAGTCTTACGAGCAGTACTTC	CASAPQGKSYEQYF
TRBV19	TRBJ2-7	NA	NA	TGTGCCAGTAGTATTCAGCTCAGGTCCTCCTACGAGCAGTACTTC	CASSIQLRSSYEQYF
TRBV7-2	TRBJ2-7	TRBD2	NA	TGTGCCAGCAGCTTAAGACTAGCTGTAGGTGAGCAGTACTTC	CASSLRLAVGEQYF
TRBV12-5	TRBJ2-2	TRBD1	NA	TGTGCTAGTGGAAAACAGGGGTCCGGGGAGCTGTTTTTT	CASGKQGSGELFF
TRBV2	TRBJ2-5	TRBD2	NA	TGTGCCAGCACCCTAGCGGGAGTTCAAGAGACCCAGTACTTC	CASTLAGVQETQYF
TRBV28	TRBJ2-3	TRBD1	NA	TGTGCCAGCTTAGACAGGGGCTCAGATACGCAGTATTTT	CASLDRGSDTQYF
TRBV25-1	TRBJ1-2	NA	NA	TGTGCCAGCAGTACCAGAGGGGGTAACTATGGCTACACCTTC	CASSTRGGNYGYTF
TRBV11-1	TRBJ1-1	NA	once	TGTGCCAGCAGCTTAGTCGCTCTGGGGAATCACACTGAAGCTTTCTTT	CASSLVALGNHTEAFF
TRBV28	TRBJ2-7	TRBD1	NA	TGTGCCAGCAGTTCCCTTGACAGGGGGCTATACGAGCAGTACTTC	CASSSLDRGLYEQYF
TRBV19	TRBJ2-5	NA	NA	TGTGCCAGTAGTAGGGGACAAATAGCTACGGAGACCCAGTACTTC	CASSRGQIATETQYF
TRBV21-1	TRBJ2-7	NA	NA	TGTGCCAGAAACGAGCAGTACTTC	CARNEQYF
TRBV5-1	TRBJ2-1	TRBD2	NA	TGCGCCAGCAGCTCGGGACTAGCGGGAGGTTCAAGCTCCTACAATGAGCAGTTCTTC	CASSSGLAGGSSSYNEQFF
TRBV19	TRBJ1-1	NA	few	TGTGCCAGTAGTACGGCCGGGGTGAACACTGAAGCTTTCTTT	CASSTAGVNTEAFF
TRBV18	TRBJ2-5	TRBD2	NA	TGTGCCAGCTCACCTCCTAGCGGGCGCGAGACCCAGTACTTC	CASSPPSGRETQYF
TRBV30	TRBJ2-3	NA	NA	TGTGCCTGGAGCGGCGGCCGCACAGATACGCAGTATTTT	CAWSGGRTDTQYF
TRBV7-2	TRBJ2-7	NA	NA	TGTGCCAGCAGCTTGGGGGGGGCAGAGTCCTACGAGCAGTACTTC	CASSLGGAESYEQYF
TRBV2	TRBJ2-7	TRBD1	NA	TGTGCCAGCACCAAGGGGGCATACGAGCAGTACTTC	CASTKGAYEQYF
TRBV7-2	TRBJ1-3	NA	NA	TGTGCCAGCAGCTACCTCTCTGGAAACACCATATATTTT	CASSYLSGNTIYF
TRBV5-1	TRBJ1-1	NA	NA	TGCGCCAGCAGCAAGGGGACAAGAGCGCAGGTTGAAGCTTTCTTT	CASSKGTRAQVEAFF
TRBV6-6	TRBJ1-2	NA	NA	TGTGCCAGCAGTCCGGGGACGGGTTTTTTCTATGGCTACACCTTC	CASSPGTGFFYGYTF
TRBV2	TRBJ2-1	TRBD2	NA	TGTGCCAGCTGTAGCGGGAGAGCATTATACAATGAGCAGTTCTTC	CASCSGRALYNEQFF
TRBV9	TRBJ2-1	NA	NA	TGTGCCAGCAGCGTTGACAAGGACTACAATGAGCAGTTCTTC	CASSVDKDYNEQFF
TRBV5-4	TRBJ2-3	TRBD2	NA	TGTGCCAGCAGCTTTTCAGCGGGAGAATTAGATACGCAGTATTTT	CASSFSAGELDTQYF
TRBV28	TRBJ1-5	NA	NA	TGTGCCAGCAGTTTTGGGGGAAGAAATCAGCCCCAGCATTTT	CASSFGGRNQPQHF
TRBV7-2	TRBJ1-5	NA	NA	TGTGCCAGCAGCATCAGAGGCAGTCAGCCCCAGCATTTT	CASSIRGSQPQHF
TRBV10-3	TRBJ1-2	TRBD1	NA	TGTGCCATCAGTTCCGGGACAGGGAATGGCTACACCTTC	CAISSGTGNGYTF
TRBV12-2	TRBJ1-2	NA	NA	TGTGCAAGTCGCTTAGTTTGTGGACAGGGGAAGAATGGCTACACCTTC	CASRLVCGQGKNGYTF
TRBV7-2	TRBJ2-7	NA	NA	TGTGCCAGCAGCATCTCCATTTACTACGAGCAGTACTTC	CASSISIYYEQYF
TRBV19	TRBJ1-3	NA	NA	TGTGCCAGTAGTGTCGCACTGATCTCTGGAAACACCATATATTTT	CASSVALISGNTIYF